This entry lists 12 T cell receptor beta chains sequenced from one sample in a study of pediatric ulcerative colitis. Some clones are missing from TCRdb's copy, which holds only in-frame ones; the method was immunoSEQ multiplex PCR. The table shows roughly 25,000 clones, with roughly 74% occurring only once. Rectal tissue came from one to two pinch biopsies taken at colonoscopy. The material sequenced was gut tissue. Receptors were obtained from a boy between 5 and 17 years old with severe ulcerative colitis.

V usage is TRBV9 and J usage is TRBJ2-7; possible D gene TRBD2, 6 bases. The CDR3 covers 16 residues. Trimming shortened V by 4 bases and J by 5 bases, and 22 bases separated the two germline ends. Germline CDR1 SGDLS, CDR2 YYNGEE. The CDR3 loop reads CASSFGPGLNTNEQYF. The CDR3 DNA reads as TGTGCCAGCAGCTTTGGACCGGGACTCAATACCAACGAGCAGTACTTC.

This clone was observed once. The chain employs TRBV5-1 and TRBJ2-7; D unresolved. The V end was cut by 0 bases, the J end by 4 bases, with 8 bases between. The CDR3 totals 13 residues. CDR1 SGHRS and CDR2 YFSETQ come from the germline V gene. The CDR3 bases are TGCGCCAGCAGCTTGGCCTTGGGGTACGAGCAGTACTTC. Its translation is CASSLALGYEQYF.

CDR3 sequence: CASSQQGRNTEAFF. In DNA, the CDR3 is TGCGCCAGCAGCCAACAGGGTAGGAACACTGAAGCTTTCTTT. The chain is built from TRBV4-1 and TRBJ1-1, with D perhaps TRBD1 (5 bases). The CDR3 has 14 residues. Looked up from germline, CDR1 is MGHRA and CDR2 is YSYEKL. The V end was cut by 2 bases, the J end by 1 base, with 8 bases between.

The rearrangement links TRBV25-1 to TRBJ1-2; D is perhaps TRBD1 (6 bases). Germline CDR1 MGHDK, CDR2 SYGVNS. V lost 2 bases to trimming and J lost 5 bases, with 12 bases between them. The CDR3 loop spans 14 amino acids. CDR3 sequence: CASSEEKGDYGYTF. DNA of the CDR3: TGTGCCAGCAGTGAAGAGAAGGGGGATTATGGCTACACCTTC.

This clone was seen only once. V and J are TRBV12-5 and TRBJ2-2; 7 nucleotides agree with TRBD1. The CDR3 is 15 amino acids. CDR1 LGHNT and CDR2 FRNRAP come from the germline V gene. The V and J ends lost 2 bases and 1 base, in that order; junction bases with no gene match: 1. CDR3 loop: CASGLRTGNTGELFF. The CDR3 nucleotides read TGTGCTAGTGGTTTGAGGACAGGGAACACCGGGGAGCTGTTTTTT.

This clone was detected once. This chain joins TRBV2 and TRBJ2-7, with 9 bases that match TRBD2. The CDR3 sequence is 15 residues long. Trimming cost V 6 bases and J 0 bases; bases outside gene matches: 6. Germline V gene sequence: CDR1 SNHLY, CDR2 FYNNEI. The CDR3 here is CASRDSGRASYEQYF. CDR3 sequence (DNA): TGTGCCAGCAGGGATAGCGGGAGAGCCTCCTACGAGCAGTACTTC.

This chain connects TRBV7-6 to TRBJ2-3; D is perhaps TRBD2 (6 bases). The V end lost 5 bases, the J end lost 3 bases, and 15 bases lay between the germline ends. The CDR3 extends over 15 amino acids. Germline V gives CDR1 SGHVS, CDR2 FNYEAQ. The CDR3 reads CASSALAKGTDTQYF. As DNA, the CDR3 is TGTGCCAGCAGCGCCCTAGCGAAGGGAACAGATACGCAGTATTTT.

The J gene is TRBJ2-7, the V gene TRBV10-3, with TRBD1 matching over 9 bases. Germline lookup yields CDR1 ENHRY and CDR2 SYGVKD. Trimming removed 0 bases from V and 2 bases from J; junction bases left unmatched: 8. The CDR3 consists of 17 residues. CDR3 coding DNA: TGTGCCATCAGTGAGTCGATGGGGACAGGGCTCCCCTACGAGCAGTACTTC. Its translation is CAISESMGTGLPYEQYF.

The V and J genes are TRBV29-1 and TRBJ1-1; weak D call: TRBD1 (5 bases). V gave up 4 bases and J gave up 1 base, with 10 bases separating them. Germline loops: CDR1 SQVTM, CDR2 ANQGSEA. This CDR3 is built from 13 residues. CDR3 DNA sequence: TGCAGCGTTGTTCGGGGGGAGAACACTGAAGCTTTCTTT. Its protein is CSVVRGENTEAFF. The whole variable domain, remainder taken from reference TRBV29-1 and TRBJ1-1, is SAVISQKPSRDICQRGTSLTIQCQVDSQVTMMFWYRQQPGQSLTLIATANQGSEATYESGFVIDKFPISRPNLTFSTLTVSNMSPEDSSIYLCSVVRGENTEAFFGQGTRLTVV.

This clone was seen a single time. V and J are TRBV6-5 and TRBJ2-3; a weak D match, TRBD2 (7 bases). V was trimmed by 6 bases and J by 3 bases, leaving 16 bases between them. Germline values: CDR1 MNHEY, CDR2 SVGAGI. The CDR3 covers 15 residues. CDR3 in DNA: TGTGCCAGCAGGGCCTCAGGGGAGGGGACAGATACGCAGTATTTT. Translating gives CASRASGEGTDTQYF.

V is TRBV9 and J is TRBJ2-2, with a possible D match to TRBD2 (5 bases). This CDR3 is built from 15 residues. Germline assignment: CDR1 SGDLS and CDR2 YYNGEE. With 2 bases removed from V and 6 bases from J, the gap between germline ends came to 14 bases. CDR3 nucleotide sequence: TGTGCCAGCAGCGTCCAGTCGGCCGGGGCCGGGGAGCTGTTTTTT. Its protein is CASSVQSAGAGELFF. The variable domain in full, completed from reference TRBV9 and TRBJ2-2, reads DSGVTQTPKHLITATGQRVTLRCSPRSGDLSVYWYQQSLDQGLQFLIQYYNGEERAKGNILERFSAQQFPDLHSELNLSSLELGDSALYFCASSVQSAGAGELFFGEGSRLTVL.

V is TRBV19 and J is TRBJ2-5; maybe TRBD2 (6 bases). V lost 5 bases and J lost 3, with 16 bases in between. The CDR3 covers 15 residues. The V gene's germline CDR1 is LNHDA and CDR2 SQIVND (reference sequence). The CDR3: CASSRRRLEEETQYF. The CDR3 nucleotides are TGTGCCAGTAGTCGCCGCAGACTAGAGGAAGAGACCCAGTACTTC.